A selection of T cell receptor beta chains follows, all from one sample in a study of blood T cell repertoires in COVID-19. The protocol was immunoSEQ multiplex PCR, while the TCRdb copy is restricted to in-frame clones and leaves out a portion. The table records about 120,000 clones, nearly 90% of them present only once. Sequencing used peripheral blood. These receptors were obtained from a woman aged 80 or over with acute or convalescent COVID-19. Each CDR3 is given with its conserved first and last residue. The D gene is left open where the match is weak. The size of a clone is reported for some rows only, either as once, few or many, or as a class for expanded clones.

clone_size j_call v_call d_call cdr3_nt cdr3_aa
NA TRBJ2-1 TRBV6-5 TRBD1 TGTGCCAGCAAGAGGCCAGGGGGTGACAATGAGCAGTTCTTC CASKRPGGDNEQFF
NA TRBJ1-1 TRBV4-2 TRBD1 TGTGCCAGCAGCCATGGAACCGGGACAGGGTTGAACACTGAAGCTTTCTTT CASSHGTGTGLNTEAFF
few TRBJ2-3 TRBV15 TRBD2 TGTGCCACCAGCAGAGATCGGGACGGGAGGAAAGATACGCAGTATTTT CATSRDRDGRKDTQYF
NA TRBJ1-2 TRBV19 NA TGTGCCAGTAGTATTGGTCAGCGCTATGGCTACACCTTC CASSIGQRYGYTF
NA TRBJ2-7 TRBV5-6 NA TGTGCCAGCAGCGCCCCGGACAAAGTTCCCCTAAAAGCCTACGAGCAGTACTTC CASSAPDKVPLKAYEQYF
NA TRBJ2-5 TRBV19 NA TGTGCCAGTAGTATCGGGAGAAAAGAGACCCAGTACTTC CASSIGRKETQYF
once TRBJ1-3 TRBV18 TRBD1 TGTGCCAGCTCACGAGACAGGGGGCTTACTGGAAACACCATATATTTT CASSRDRGLTGNTIYF
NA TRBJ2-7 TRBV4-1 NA TGCGCCAGCAGCCAAGAGTTAAGGAGCTCCTACGAGCAGTACTTC CASSQELRSSYEQYF
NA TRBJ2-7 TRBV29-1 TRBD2 TGCAGCGTGGCCCCGGGACTAGCGAACGAGCAGTACTTC CSVAPGLANEQYF
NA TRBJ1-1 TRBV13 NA TGTGCCAGCAGCTTAGACAGTGAAGCTTTCTTT CASSLDSEAFF
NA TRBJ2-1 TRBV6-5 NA TGTGCCAGCAATAGAGTCGGGAGCTACAATGAGCAGTTCTTC CASNRVGSYNEQFF
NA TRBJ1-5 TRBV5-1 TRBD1 TGCGCCAGCAGCTTGTCTGGGACAGATAATCAGCCCCAGCATTTT CASSLSGTDNQPQHF
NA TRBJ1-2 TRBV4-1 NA TGCGCCAGCAGCCAAGATCCGGGACTGAGGTCGGCCTATGGCTACACCTTC CASSQDPGLRSAYGYTF
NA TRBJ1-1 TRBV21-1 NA TGTGCCAGCAGCAAATATTCCGGGAATTGGGCATCGGGTGAAGCTTTCTTT CASSKYSGNWASGEAFF
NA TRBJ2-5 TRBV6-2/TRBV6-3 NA TGTGCCAGCAGTTACCCGATAGTAGCCCAAGAGACCCAGTACTTC CASSYPIVAQETQYF
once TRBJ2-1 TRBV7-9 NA TGTGCCAGCAGCTTAGTAGAGGCCAATGAGCAGTTCTTC CASSLVEANEQFF
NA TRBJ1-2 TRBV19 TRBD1 TGTGCCAGTAGTATCATTGGACAGGGGGGCGGCTACACCTTC CASSIIGQGGGYTF
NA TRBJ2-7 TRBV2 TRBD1 TGTGCCAGCAGAGAGAGGACAGGGGACACCTACGAGCAGTACTTC CASRERTGDTYEQYF
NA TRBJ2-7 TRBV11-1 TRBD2 TGTGCCAGCAGCTCTCTGGGAGGGACCTACGAGCAGTACTTC CASSSLGGTYEQYF
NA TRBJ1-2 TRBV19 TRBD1 TGTGCCAGTAGTATCGGACAGGGGGCGTCCTATGGCTACACCTTC CASSIGQGASYGYTF
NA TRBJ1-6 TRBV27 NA TGTGCCAGCAGCCAACGCGTCTCCTATAATTCACCCCTCCACTTT CASSQRVSYNSPLHF
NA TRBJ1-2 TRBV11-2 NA TGTGCCAGCAGCCCAGACATTGGCTATGGCTACACCTTC CASSPDIGYGYTF
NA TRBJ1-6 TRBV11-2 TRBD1 TGTGCCAGCAGCTTAGCCGGGACAGTTGATCATTCACCCCTCCACTTT CASSLAGTVDHSPLHF
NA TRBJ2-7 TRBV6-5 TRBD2 TGTGCCAGCAGTTTCTCAGCGGGAGAGAAGGCCTACGAGCAGTACTTC CASSFSAGEKAYEQYF
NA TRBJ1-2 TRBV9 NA TGTGCCAGCAGCGTCCGGGCTCAGGGAGGTGGCTACACCTTC CASSVRAQGGGYTF
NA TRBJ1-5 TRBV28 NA TGTGCCAGCAGTTTATTTAGATTGCCCCAGCATTTT CASSLFRLPQHF
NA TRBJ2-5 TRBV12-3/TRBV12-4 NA TGTGCCAGCAGTTTACCGGGACAAGAGACCCAGTACTTC CASSLPGQETQYF
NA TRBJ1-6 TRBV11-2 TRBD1 TGTGCCAGCAGACAACAGGGGGCCGTTTCACCCCTCCACTTT CASRQQGAVSPLHF
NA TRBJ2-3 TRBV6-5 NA TGTGCCCGAAATGTAGGGGGGGGAAGGCAAGATACGCAGTATTTT CARNVGGGRQDTQYF
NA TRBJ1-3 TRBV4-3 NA TGCGCCAGCAGCCAAGCCCAGGTCCAGGGTTCCAGCTCTGGAAACACCATATATTTT CASSQAQVQGSSSGNTIYF
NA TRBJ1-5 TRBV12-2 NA TGTGCAAGTCGCTTGGGGGCGGGTAGCAATCAGCCCCAGCATTTT CASRLGAGSNQPQHF
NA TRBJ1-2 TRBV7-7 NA TGTGCTAGCAGCTTAGAAATGGATGGGGACACCTTCTACACCTTC CASSLEMDGDTFYTF
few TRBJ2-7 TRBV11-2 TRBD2 TGTGCCAGCAGCGTAGGAGCGGGAGGGAGCTACGAGCAGTACTTC CASSVGAGGSYEQYF
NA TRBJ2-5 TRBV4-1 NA TGCGCCAGCAGCCAAGTTGGAGCAAGAACCCAAGAGACCCAGTACTTC CASSQVGARTQETQYF
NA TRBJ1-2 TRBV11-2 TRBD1 TGTGCCAGCAGCTCACCGGGACAGGGGATGAGCTACACCTTC CASSSPGQGMSYTF
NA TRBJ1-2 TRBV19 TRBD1 TGTGCCAGTAGTTTAGACAGGGCGGCTGGCTACACCTTC CASSLDRAAGYTF
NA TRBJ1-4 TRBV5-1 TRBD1 TGCGCCAGCTGCTGCATGGGGACAGGGGCCCAGGAAAAACTGTTTTTT CASCCMGTGAQEKLFF
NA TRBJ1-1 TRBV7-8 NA TGTGCCAGCAGCTTTCGCACTGAAGCTTTCTTT CASSFRTEAFF
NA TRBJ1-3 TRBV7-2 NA TGTGCCAGCAGTTTAGACAGACCCTTCTCTGGAAACACCATATATTTT CASSLDRPFSGNTIYF
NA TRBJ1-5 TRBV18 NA TGTGCCAGCTCACCTTCGCAGAATCAGCCCCAGCATTTT CASSPSQNQPQHF
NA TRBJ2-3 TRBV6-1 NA TGTGCCAGCAGTGATAAGGGGAACACAGATACGCAGTATTTT CASSDKGNTDTQYF
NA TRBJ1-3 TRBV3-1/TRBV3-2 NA TGTGCCAGCAGCCAGTCCGAGTTCTCTGGAAACACCATATATTTT CASSQSEFSGNTIYF
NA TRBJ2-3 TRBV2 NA TGTGCCAGCAAGCTTGAGCGTGACACAGATACGCAGTATTTT CASKLERDTDTQYF
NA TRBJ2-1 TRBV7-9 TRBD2 TGTGCCAGCAGCTTAGCGTTGGGACTAGTTTACAATGAGCAGTTCTTC CASSLALGLVYNEQFF
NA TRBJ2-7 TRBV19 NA TGTGCCAGTAAACCAACAGTGACGGCCTACGAGCAGTACTTC CASKPTVTAYEQYF
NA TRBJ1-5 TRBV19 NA TGTGCCAGTAGTGGGCGGGGAGGCAATCAGCCCCAGCATTTT CASSGRGGNQPQHF
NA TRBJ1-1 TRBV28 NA TGTGCCAGCAGGCGAGACTGGAACACTGAAGCTTTCTTT CASRRDWNTEAFF
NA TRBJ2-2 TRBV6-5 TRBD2 TGTGCCAGCAGTTTTTCTAGCGGGAGAGGCACCGGGGAGCTGTTTTTT CASSFSSGRGTGELFF
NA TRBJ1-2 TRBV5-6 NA TGTGCCAGCAGCCTGGGAGGGGGAAACTATGGCTACACCTTC CASSLGGGNYGYTF
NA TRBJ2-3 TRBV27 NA TGTGCCAGCAGTTTATCCTGGGGCGATACGCAGTATTTT CASSLSWGDTQYF
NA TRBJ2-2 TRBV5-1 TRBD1 TGCGCCAGCAGCCCCGGGACAGGGAACACCGGGGAGCTGTTTTTT CASSPGTGNTGELFF
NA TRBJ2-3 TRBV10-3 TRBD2 TGTGCCATCAGTGACGGGGGGTCTAGCACAGATACGCAGTATTTT CAISDGGSSTDTQYF
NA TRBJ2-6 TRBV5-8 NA TGTGCCAGCAGCTGGGGGGAGTCGGCTGGGGCCAACGTCCTGACTTTC CASSWGESAGANVLTF
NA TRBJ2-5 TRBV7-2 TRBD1 TGTGCCAGCAGCCTATGGACGACAGGGGGCAAAGAGACCCAGTACTTC CASSLWTTGGKETQYF
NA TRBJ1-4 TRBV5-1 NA TGCGCCAGCAGCTCGCAGGGCGCAACTAATGAAAAACTGTTTTTT CASSSQGATNEKLFF
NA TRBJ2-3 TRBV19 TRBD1 TGTGCCAGTAGTAGAGGGGGCGCGACAGATACGCAGTATTTT CASSRGGATDTQYF